This T cell receptor beta chain stems from a study of Graves' ophthalmopathy and Graves' hyperthyroidism. RNA transcripts yielded amplified TCR beta CDR3 regions. First-round RT-PCR employed HTBI primers, with a second-round multiplex PCR after it. MiXCR, applied by TCRdb to the multiplex PCR reads, yields one record per CDR3 protein. The data hold approximately 540,000 distinct CDR3 sequences, with under 40% observed a single time. What was sequenced was peripheral blood or thyroid tissue (not recorded which). The origin of this receptor is an adult man with Graves' hyperthyroidism.

The CDR3 region has the DNA TGTGCCATCAACCCCAGGGACAGGTCAGAGACCCAGTACTTC. Its protein is CAINPRDRSETQYF. The chain links TRBV10-3 to TRBJ2-5; TRBD1 matches 8 bases. This CDR3 has 14 residues. J was trimmed by 4 bases and V by 7 bases; bases with no gene match: 8. The germline V gene has CDR1 ENHRY and CDR2 SYGVKD.